What follows are 18 T cell receptor beta chains derived from one specimen sequenced in a study of T cell changes during pregnancy in multiple sclerosis. Repertoires were generated with immunoSEQ multiplex PCR, while TCRdb's copy carries only in-frame clones and drops some. This sample has about 40,000 clones, with 90% found just once. Sample: CD4+ T cells from peripheral blood mononuclear cells, taken in the third trimester of pregnancy. The receptors were sampled from a female donor with multiple sclerosis, enrolled in a pregnancy study.

The CDR3: CASSPSLRDEQYF. The CDR3 bases are TGTGCCAGCTCACCGTCTCTGAGAGACGAGCAGTACTTC. The chain is built from TRBV18 and TRBJ2-7, with D uncertain. The CDR3 sequence is 13 residues long. From germline, CDR1 is KGHSH and CDR2 LQKENI. V dropped 3 bases and J dropped 5 bases, with 11 bases sitting between them.

The chain couples TRBV19 to TRBJ1-1; the match to TRBD1 covers 11 bases. V shed 6 bases, J shed 8 bases, and the junction held 5 bases outside the gene matches. The CDR3 runs to 13 residues. CDR1 is LNHDA and CDR2 is SQIVND in the germline V gene (reference sequence). The CDR3 sequence: CASSKDRGREAFF. For the CDR3, the DNA is TGTGCCAGTAGCAAGGACAGGGGGCGGGAAGCTTTCTTT.

This clone appeared once. This rearrangement joins TRBV7-9 to TRBJ2-7; 14 bases agree with TRBD2. V dropped 5 bases and J dropped 5; count of bases not matched to a gene: 5. This CDR3 region has 15 residues. Looked up from germline, CDR1 is SEHNR and CDR2 is FQNEAQ (reference sequence). This CDR3 reads CASSLTSGRADEQYF. CDR3 sequence (DNA): TGTGCCAGCAGCCTGACTAGCGGGAGGGCCGACGAGCAGTACTTC.

This chain links TRBV5-1 with TRBJ1-1; a possible D gene is TRBD1 (5 bases). This CDR3 is 14 amino acids long. V lost 4 bases, J lost 6 bases, and 16 bases lay in between. Germline CDR1 reads SGHRS; CDR2 reads YFSETQ. The CDR3 nucleotides are TGCGCCAGCAGCCACGGGGACTCCCCCCCTGAAGCTTTCTTT. The encoded protein is CASSHGDSPPEAFF.

This clone was counted a single time. The rearrangement links TRBV7-2 to TRBJ2-2, with a tentative D call TRBD2 (6 bases). Trimming took 6 bases from V and 2 from J, leaving 16 bases between them. CDR1 is SGHTA, CDR2 FQGNSA, per germline. The CDR3 sequence is 16 residues long. The CDR3 bases are TGTGCCAGCAGACCCCGGGGCGGGGTAAACACCGGGGAGCTGTTTTTT. Protein product: CASRPRGGVNTGELFF. Variable domain in full (rest from reference TRBV7-2 and TRBJ2-2): GAGVSQSPSNKVTEKGKDVELRCDPISGHTALYWYRQSLGQGLEFLIYFQGNSAPDKSGLPSDRFSAERTGGSVSTLTIQRTQQEDSAVYLCASRPRGGVNTGELFFGEGSRLTVL.

This chain connects TRBV9 to TRBJ2-2; D call uncertain. This CDR3 has 12 amino acids. Trimming pared 4 bases from V and 4 bases from J, leaving 5 bases between. The V gene's germline CDR1 is SGDLS and CDR2 YYNGEE. The CDR3 protein is CASSPSTGELFF. CDR3 DNA: TGTGCCAGCAGCCCCTCCACCGGGGAGCTGTTTTTT. Variable domain in full (rest from reference TRBV9 and TRBJ2-2): DSGVTQTPKHLITATGQRVTLRCSPRSGDLSVYWYQQSLDQGLQFLIQYYNGEERAKGNILERFSAQQFPDLHSELNLSSLELGDSALYFCASSPSTGELFFGEGSRLTVL.

This clone was observed a single time. V gene TRBV7-2 combines with J gene TRBJ2-5, with 9 nucleotides matching TRBD1. Germline V gene sequence: CDR1 SGHTA, CDR2 FQGNSA. J gave up 5 bases and V 2 bases, and 15 bases lay outside the gene matches. The CDR3 covers 18 residues. The CDR3 DNA reads TGTGCCAGCAGCTTATTCTTAACAGGGGGCTTAATCGGGGAGACCCAGTACTTC. This sequence encodes CASSLFLTGGLIGETQYF. Together with reference TRBV7-2 and TRBJ2-5, the CDR3 gives the full variable domain: GAGVSQSPSNKVTEKGKDVELRCDPISGHTALYWYRQSLGQGLEFLIYFQGNSAPDKSGLPSDRFSAERTGGSVSTLTIQRTQQEDSAVYLCASSLFLTGGLIGETQYFGPGTRLLVL.

The chain joins TRBV5-6 to TRBJ2-1; 8 bases are a match to TRBD2. Per germline, CDR1 SGHDT and CDR2 YYEEEE. There are 15 residues in the CDR3. The V and J ends lost 7 bases and 0 bases, in that order; junction bases with no gene match: 6. CDR3: CASSELAASYNEQFF. CDR3 DNA sequence: TGTGCCAGCTCAGAACTAGCGGCCTCCTACAATGAGCAGTTCTTC. The full variable domain, its missing parts supplied by reference TRBV5-6 and TRBJ2-1, is DAGVTQSPTHLIKTRGQQVTLRCSPKSGHDTVSWYQQALGQGPQFIFQYYEEEERQRGNFPDRFSGHQFPNYSSELNVNALLLGDSALYLCASSELAASYNEQFFGPGTRLTVL.

The chain is built from TRBV19 and TRBJ2-2, with D tentatively TRBD2 (5 bases). Germline V lookup: CDR1 LNHDA, CDR2 SQIVND (reference sequence). This CDR3 is 15 amino acids long. Trimming took off 3 bases at V and 4 bases at J, with 12 bases between the two ends. CDR3 coding DNA: TGTGCCAGTAGTATGGTTTCGGCGGGCACCGGGGAGCTGTTTTTT. This codes for CASSMVSAGTGELFF.

The V gene is TRBV4-2, the J gene TRBJ2-2; perhaps TRBD1 as D (6 bases). Germline CDR1 and CDR2: LGHNA and YNFKEQ. The CDR3 is 17 residues long. V lost 3 bases and J lost 0, with 14 bases in between. The CDR3 bases are TGTGCCAGCAGCCAGTTCAGGGGCCGAGCGAACACCGGGGAGCTGTTTTTT. Its translation is CASSQFRGRANTGELFF.

This chain links TRBV10-1 with TRBJ2-5, with D maybe TRBD2 (6 bases). Germline lookup yields CDR1 WNHNN and CDR2 SYGVQD (reference sequence). CDR3 size: 13 residues. The ends were cut back, 6 bases at V and 2 bases at J, with 10 bases in the middle. The chain's CDR3 is CASRRDLQETQYF. In DNA form, the CDR3 reads TGCGCCAGCAGGCGGGACTTACAAGAGACCCAGTACTTC.

This clone was counted only a few times. The V gene is TRBV5-3, the J gene TRBJ2-7, with TRBD1 matching over 12 bases. TRBV5-3 is known as an ORF, though its function is uncertain. J lost 7 bases, V lost 5 bases, and 19 bases had no gene match. This CDR3 comprises 18 residues. CDR3 protein: CARRFAHLGDRGRGEQYF. As DNA, the CDR3 is TGTGCCAGAAGGTTTGCCCACCTTGGGGACAGGGGGCGAGGGGAGCAGTACTTC.

The table lists this clone with a count of one. The V and J genes are TRBV19 and TRBJ2-1, with TRBD1 identical over 9 bases. V shed 4 bases, J shed 8 bases, and the junction held 15 bases outside the gene matches. Germline V CDR1 and CDR2: LNHDA, SQIVND (reference sequence). CDR3 length: 17 amino acids. The CDR3 here is CASSTGLVRDRVYEQFF. CDR3 nucleotide sequence: TGTGCCAGTAGTACGGGGCTCGTGAGGGACAGGGTTTATGAGCAGTTCTTC.

V is TRBV4-2 and J is TRBJ2-5, with 7 bases that match TRBD2. CDR1 and CDR2 (germline): LGHNA, YNFKEQ. This CDR3 has 16 amino acids. After removal of 2 bases from V and 5 bases from J, the junction contained 11 bases not matched to a gene. The CDR3 DNA sequence: TGTGCCAGCAGCCAAAGCCTCACTCGGGGGGAGGAGACCCAGTACTTC. Translating it yields CASSQSLTRGEETQYF.

This chain uses TRBV5-1 with TRBJ2-5; TRBD1 aligns across 9 bases. This CDR3 region has 13 residues. CDR1 and CDR2 (germline): SGHRS, YFSETQ. The J segment lost 5 bases and the V segment lost 4 bases, leaving 3 bases of the junction unmatched. CDR3 protein: CASSGTGLETQYF. The CDR3 region has the DNA TGCGCCAGCAGCGGGACAGGGTTGGAGACCCAGTACTTC.

This chain uses TRBV11-2 with TRBJ2-1; 9 nucleotides line up with TRBD1. CDR1 and CDR2 (germline): SGHAT, FQNNGV. This CDR3 has 17 residues. V dropped 1 base and J dropped 4; count of bases not matched to a gene: 8. The CDR3 protein is CASSLVGGTGHYNEQFF. The CDR3, as DNA: TGTGCCAGCAGCTTAGTAGGCGGGACAGGGCATTACAATGAGCAGTTCTTC.

The CDR3 DNA follows: TGTGCCAGCAGCGTTGGTAGCGGGGCGAACACCGGGGAGCTGTTTTTT. This codes for CASSVGSGANTGELFF. The chain couples TRBV9 to TRBJ2-2; 8 nucleotides line up with TRBD2. CDR3 length equals 16 residues. The V gene's germline CDR1 is SGDLS and CDR2 YYNGEE. Losses at the gene ends were 2 bases for V and 0 bases for J; bases not matched to a gene: 3.

A remark on this clone: At one of its ends the junction is not consistent with the germline gene, which may arise from a read error. The chain couples TRBV12-5 to TRBJ2-7, with D perhaps matching TRBD1 (6 bases). This CDR3 has 12 residues. Germline lookup yields CDR1 LGHNT and CDR2 FRNRAP. This CDR3 reads CVTGRGSYEQYF. CDR3 nucleotides: TGCGTAACAGGGAGAGGCTCCTACGAGCAGTACTTC.